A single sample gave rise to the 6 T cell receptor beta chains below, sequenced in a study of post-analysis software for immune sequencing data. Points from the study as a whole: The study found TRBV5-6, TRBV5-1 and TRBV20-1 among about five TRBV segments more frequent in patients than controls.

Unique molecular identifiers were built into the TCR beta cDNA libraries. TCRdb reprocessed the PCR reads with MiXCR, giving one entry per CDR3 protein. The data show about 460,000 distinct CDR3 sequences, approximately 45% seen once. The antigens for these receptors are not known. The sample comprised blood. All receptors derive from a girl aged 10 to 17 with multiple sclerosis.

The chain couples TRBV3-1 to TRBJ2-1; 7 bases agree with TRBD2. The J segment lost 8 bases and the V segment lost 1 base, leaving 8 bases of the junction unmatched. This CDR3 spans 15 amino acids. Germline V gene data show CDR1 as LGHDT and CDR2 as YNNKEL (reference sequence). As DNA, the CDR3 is TGTGCCAGCAGCCAAGGGACTAGTTATCCGTATGAGCAGTTCTTC. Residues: CASSQGTSYPYEQFF.

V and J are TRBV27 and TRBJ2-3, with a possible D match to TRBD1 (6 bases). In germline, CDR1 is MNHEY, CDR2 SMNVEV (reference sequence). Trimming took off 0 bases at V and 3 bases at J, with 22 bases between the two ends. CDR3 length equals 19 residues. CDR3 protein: CASSLSMAGLGGRTDTQYF. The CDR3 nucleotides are TGTGCCAGCAGTTTATCGATGGCGGGCTTAGGGGGTCGAACAGATACGCAGTATTTT.

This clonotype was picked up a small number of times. The CDR3 spells CASSRTGVSEQYF. The CDR3, as DNA: TGTGCCAGCAGTAGGACAGGGGTAAGCGAGCAGTACTTC. This chain connects TRBV12-3 or TRBV12-4 to TRBJ2-7; TRBD1 matches at 9 bases. This CDR3 has 13 amino acids. Trimming took 5 bases from V and 6 from J; bases not matched to a gene: 5.

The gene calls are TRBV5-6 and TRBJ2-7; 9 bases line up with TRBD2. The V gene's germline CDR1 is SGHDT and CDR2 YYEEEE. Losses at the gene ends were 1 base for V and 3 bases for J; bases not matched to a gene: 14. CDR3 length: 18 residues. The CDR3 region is CASSLRMAGGPGFYEQYF. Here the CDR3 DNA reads TGTGCCAGCAGCTTGAGAATGGCGGGAGGGCCAGGATTCTACGAGCAGTACTTC. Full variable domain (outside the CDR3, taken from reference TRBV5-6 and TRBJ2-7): DAGVTQSPTHLIKTRGQQVTLRCSPKSGHDTVSWYQQALGQGPQFIFQYYEEEERQRGNFPDRFSGHQFPNYSSELNVNALLLGDSALYLCASSLRMAGGPGFYEQYFGPGTRLTVT.

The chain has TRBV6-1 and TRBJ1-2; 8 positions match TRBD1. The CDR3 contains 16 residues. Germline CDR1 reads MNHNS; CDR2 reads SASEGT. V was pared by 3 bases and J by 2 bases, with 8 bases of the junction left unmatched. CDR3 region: CASSEWDRTPNYGYTF. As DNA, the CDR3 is TGTGCCAGCAGTGAGTGGGACAGGACCCCGAACTATGGCTACACCTTC.

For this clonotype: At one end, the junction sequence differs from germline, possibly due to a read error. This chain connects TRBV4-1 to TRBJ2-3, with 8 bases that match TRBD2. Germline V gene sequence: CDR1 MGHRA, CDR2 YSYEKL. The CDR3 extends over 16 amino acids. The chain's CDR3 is CASSHDREGFTDTRYF. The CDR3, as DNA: TGCGCCAGCAGCCACGATCGGGAGGGATTCACAGATACGCGGTATTTT.